Listed below are T cell receptor beta chains from one sample, sequenced in a study of shared clonotypes between healthy human individuals. Measured with immunoSEQ multiplex PCR; TCRdb has only the in-frame clones, and not every one. The table records roughly 1,600,000 clones, around 98.5% of them present only once. The sequenced sample consisted of naive CD4+ T cells sorted from blood. These receptors all stem from a young man in good health. CDR3s include the opening cysteine and the closing phenylalanine or tryptophan. A D gene is named only where the DNA matches it firmly. Size is omitted from some rows. Given values are once, few, many or a class for expanded clones.

TRBV18	TRBJ2-2	.	.	CASSPDTPNTGELFF	TGTGCCAGCTCACCGGACACACCGAACACCGGGGAGCTGTTTTTT
TRBV5-1	TRBJ2-2	once	.	CASSQGLLPTQGVNTGELFF	TGCGCCAGCAGCCAGGGACTCCTCCCAACCCAGGGTGTGAACACCGGGGAGCTGTTTTTT
TRBV11-3	TRBJ2-7	.	TRBD1	CASSLETGANYEQYF	TGTGCCAGCAGCTTAGAGACAGGGGCGAACTACGAGCAGTACTTC
TRBV11-3	TRBJ2-2	.	TRBD2	CASSLKAGGTGELFF	TGTGCCAGCAGCTTAAAGGCGGGAGGGACCGGGGAGCTGTTTTTT
TRBV19	TRBJ1-5	.	TRBD1	CASSHRGSNQPQHF	TGTGCCAGTAGTCACAGGGGGAGCAATCAGCCCCAGCATTTT
TRBV18	TRBJ2-7	.	.	CASSPLDVFYEQYF	TGTGCCAGCTCACCCCTGGACGTATTCTACGAGCAGTACTTC
TRBV5-1	TRBJ2-1	.	TRBD1	CASRPGTGLNEQFF	TGCGCCAGCCGCCCCGGGACAGGGCTAAATGAGCAGTTCTTC
TRBV15	TRBJ2-7	.	TRBD1	CATSRNRGGSYEQYF	TGTGCCACCAGCAGGAACAGGGGTGGGTCCTACGAGCAGTACTTC
TRBV4-1	TRBJ2-7	.	TRBD2	CASSQVRSGAGYEQYF	TGCGCCAGCAGCCAAGTTCGTAGCGGGGCTGGCTACGAGCAGTACTTC
TRBV11-1	TRBJ1-1	.	.	CASSHVIEDTEAFF	TGTGCCAGCAGCCACGTTATAGAGGACACTGAAGCTTTCTTT
TRBV19	TRBJ2-2	.	.	CASTQGSGPVPGELFF	TGTGCCAGTACCCAAGGGAGCGGGCCAGTTCCCGGGGAGCTGTTTTTT
TRBV5-5	TRBJ1-4	.	.	CASSFIGAATNEKLFF	TGTGCCAGCAGCTTTATTGGGGCTGCAACTAATGAAAAACTGTTTTTT
TRBV27	TRBJ2-6	.	.	CASSLWGAGGANVLTF	TGTGCCAGCAGTTTATGGGGGGCGGGCGGGGCCAACGTCCTGACTTTC
TRBV7-2	TRBJ2-2	.	.	CASSPLVRNTGELFF	TGTGCCAGCAGCCCGCTAGTTCGGAACACCGGGGAGCTGTTTTTT
TRBV5-5	TRBJ2-3	.	.	CASSLWTETDTQYF	TGTGCCAGCAGCCTATGGACAGAAACAGATACGCAGTATTTT
TRBV18	TRBJ2-1	.	.	CASSQLEGGYNEQFF	TGTGCCAGCTCACAACTCGAGGGGGGCTACAATGAGCAGTTCTTC
TRBV5-4	TRBJ2-7	.	TRBD1	CASSSGQGGEQYF	TGTGCCAGCAGCTCGGGACAGGGCGGCGAGCAGTACTTC
TRBV18	TRBJ2-3	.	TRBD1	CASSQQQGADTQYF	TGTGCCAGCTCACAACAACAGGGGGCAGATACGCAGTATTTT
TRBV5-1	TRBJ2-1	.	.	CASSPGASYNEQFF	TGCGCCAGCAGCCCGGGGGCCTCCTACAATGAGCAGTTCTTC
TRBV28	TRBJ2-1	.	.	CASSSQTPRRGQFF	TGTGCCAGCAGTTCCCAGACCCCAAGGAGGGGGCAGTTCTTC
TRBV5-5	TRBJ2-5	.	TRBD1	CASSLTGDQETQYF	TGTGCCAGCAGCTTGACAGGGGACCAAGAGACCCAGTACTTC
TRBV9	TRBJ2-6	.	.	CASSRERVSVLTF	TGTGCCAGCAGCCGAGAAAGGGTTTCCGTCCTGACTTTC